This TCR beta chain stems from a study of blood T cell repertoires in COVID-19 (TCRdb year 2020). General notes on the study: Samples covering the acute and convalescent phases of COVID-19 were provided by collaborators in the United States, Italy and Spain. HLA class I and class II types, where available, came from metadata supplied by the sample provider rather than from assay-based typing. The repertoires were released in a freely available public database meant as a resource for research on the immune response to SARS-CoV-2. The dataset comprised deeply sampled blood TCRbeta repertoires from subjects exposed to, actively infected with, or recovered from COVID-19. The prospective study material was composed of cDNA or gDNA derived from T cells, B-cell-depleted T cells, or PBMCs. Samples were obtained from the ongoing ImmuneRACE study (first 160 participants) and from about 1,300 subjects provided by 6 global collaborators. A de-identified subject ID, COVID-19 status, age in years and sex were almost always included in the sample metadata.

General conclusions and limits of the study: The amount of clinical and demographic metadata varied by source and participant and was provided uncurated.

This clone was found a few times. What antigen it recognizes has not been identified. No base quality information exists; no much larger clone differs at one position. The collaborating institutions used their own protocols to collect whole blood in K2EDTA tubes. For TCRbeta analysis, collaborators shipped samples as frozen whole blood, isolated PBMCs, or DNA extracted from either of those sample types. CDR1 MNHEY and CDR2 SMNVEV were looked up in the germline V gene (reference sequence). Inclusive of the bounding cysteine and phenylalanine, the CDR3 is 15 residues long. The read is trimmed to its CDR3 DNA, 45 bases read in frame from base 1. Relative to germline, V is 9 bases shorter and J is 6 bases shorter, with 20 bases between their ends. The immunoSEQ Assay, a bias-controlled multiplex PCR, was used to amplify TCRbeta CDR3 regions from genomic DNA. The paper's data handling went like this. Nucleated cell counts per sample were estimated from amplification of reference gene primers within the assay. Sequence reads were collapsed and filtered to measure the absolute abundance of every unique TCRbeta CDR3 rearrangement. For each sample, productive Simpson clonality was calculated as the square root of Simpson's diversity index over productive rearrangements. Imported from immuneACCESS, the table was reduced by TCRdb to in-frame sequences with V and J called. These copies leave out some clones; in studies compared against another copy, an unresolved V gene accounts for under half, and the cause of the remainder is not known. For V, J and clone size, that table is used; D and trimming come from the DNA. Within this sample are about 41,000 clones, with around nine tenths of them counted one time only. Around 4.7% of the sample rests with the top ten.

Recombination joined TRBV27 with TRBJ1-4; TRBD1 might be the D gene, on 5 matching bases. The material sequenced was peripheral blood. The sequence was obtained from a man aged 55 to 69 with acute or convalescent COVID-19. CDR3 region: CASGAGSPLYEKLFF. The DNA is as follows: TGTGCCAGTGGGGCCGGCAGTCCCCTTTATGAAAAACTGTTTTTT.